This is a list of T cell receptor beta chains from one sample in a study of blood T cell repertoires in COVID-19. Clones were sequenced by immunoSEQ multiplex PCR, and TCRdb holds only the in-frame ones, with some missing. The sample holds 300,000 to 350,000 clones, around 90% seen once. Specimen: peripheral blood. These receptors all stem from a man aged 18 to 29 with active or convalescent COVID-19. Each CDR3 is given with its conserved first and last residue. The order of the fields is clone size, V gene, J gene, D gene, CDR3 protein, CDR3 DNA. The D gene is left open where the match is weak. Size is stated for part of the rows, as once, few or many counts, or as a class when the clone is expanded.

abundance: NA; v_gene: TRBV21-1; j_gene: TRBJ1-3; d_gene: NA; CDR3aa: CASSKLTGQISGNTIYF; CDR3nt: TGTGCCAGCAGCAAGTTAACTGGACAGATCTCTGGAAACACCATATATTTT
abundance: NA; v_gene: TRBV7-9; j_gene: TRBJ1-1; d_gene: TRBD1; CDR3aa: CASSGRDSEAFF; CDR3nt: TGTGCCAGCAGCGGCCGGGACAGTGAAGCTTTCTTT
abundance: NA; v_gene: TRBV5-1; j_gene: TRBJ2-3; d_gene: NA; CDR3aa: CASSFGGPSTDTQYF; CDR3nt: TGCGCCAGCAGCTTCGGGGGGCCTAGCACAGATACGCAGTATTTT
abundance: NA; v_gene: TRBV6-6; j_gene: TRBJ2-1; d_gene: NA; CDR3aa: CASSFVGGNEQFF; CDR3nt: TGTGCCAGCAGTTTCGTGGGGGGCAATGAGCAGTTCTTC
abundance: NA; v_gene: TRBV19; j_gene: TRBJ1-2; d_gene: NA; CDR3aa: CASMAGSGGYTF; CDR3nt: TGTGCCAGTATGGCAGGGTCGGGCGGCTACACCTTC
abundance: NA; v_gene: TRBV27; j_gene: TRBJ2-3; d_gene: TRBD2; CDR3aa: CASSFLLAGGTDTQYF; CDR3nt: TGTGCCAGCAGTTTTTTGCTAGCGGGGGGCACAGATACGCAGTATTTT
abundance: NA; v_gene: TRBV11-2; j_gene: TRBJ2-2; d_gene: NA; CDR3aa: CASSLVQANTGELFF; CDR3nt: TGTGCCAGCAGCTTAGTCCAGGCAAACACCGGGGAGCTGTTTTTT
abundance: NA; v_gene: TRBV7-8; j_gene: TRBJ1-1; d_gene: NA; CDR3aa: CASSLERGLNTEAFF; CDR3nt: TGTGCCAGCAGCTTAGAGAGAGGGTTGAACACTGAAGCTTTCTTT
abundance: once; v_gene: TRBV5-4; j_gene: TRBJ1-6; d_gene: NA; CDR3aa: CASSLKRSSYNSPLHF; CDR3nt: TGTGCCAGCAGCTTGAAAAGGAGCTCCTATAATTCACCCCTCCACTTT
abundance: NA; v_gene: TRBV1; j_gene: TRBJ2-3; d_gene: NA; CDR3aa: CTSSQDRLDYTDTQYF; CDR3nt: TGCACCAGCAGCCAAGACAGACTAGATTACACAGATACGCAGTATTTT
abundance: NA; v_gene: TRBV11-2; j_gene: TRBJ2-5; d_gene: NA; CDR3aa: CASSLTGTETQYF; CDR3nt: TGTGCCAGCAGCTTAACGGGAACGGAGACCCAGTACTTC
abundance: NA; v_gene: TRBV28; j_gene: TRBJ1-5; d_gene: TRBD1; CDR3aa: CASSPLTGWSQPQHF; CDR3nt: TGTGCCAGCAGTCCCCTGACAGGGTGGAGTCAGCCCCAGCATTTT
abundance: NA; v_gene: TRBV27; j_gene: TRBJ2-5; d_gene: TRBD2; CDR3aa: CASSYGLAGGPFYF; CDR3nt: TGTGCCAGCAGCTATGGACTAGCGGGAGGGCCATTCTACTTC
abundance: NA; v_gene: TRBV3-1/TRBV3-2; j_gene: TRBJ1-4; d_gene: TRBD1; CDR3aa: CASSHRTGQEKLFF; CDR3nt: TGTGCCAGCAGCCACAGGACAGGACAAGAAAAACTGTTTTTT
abundance: once; v_gene: TRBV11-2; j_gene: TRBJ2-1; d_gene: NA; CDR3aa: CASSQGLSPYNEQFF; CDR3nt: TGTGCCAGCAGCCAAGGACTAAGCCCCTACAATGAGCAGTTCTTC
abundance: NA; v_gene: TRBV4-3; j_gene: TRBJ2-7; d_gene: TRBD1; CDR3aa: CASSRDFGDRTSYEQYF; CDR3nt: TGCGCCAGCAGCCGAGACTTTGGGGACAGAACCTCCTACGAGCAGTACTTC
abundance: NA; v_gene: TRBV27; j_gene: TRBJ2-5; d_gene: TRBD1; CDR3aa: CASRRQGWETQYF; CDR3nt: TGTGCCAGCAGGAGACAGGGCTGGGAGACCCAGTACTTC
abundance: NA; v_gene: TRBV28; j_gene: TRBJ1-4; d_gene: NA; CDR3aa: CASTSGGGVNEKLFF; CDR3nt: TGTGCCAGCACCTCGGGGGGAGGCGTAAATGAAAAACTGTTTTTT
abundance: once; v_gene: TRBV7-8; j_gene: TRBJ1-5; d_gene: TRBD1; CDR3aa: CASLQDRGSGNQPQHF; CDR3nt: TGTGCCAGCCTCCAGGACAGGGGATCGGGGAATCAGCCCCAGCATTTT
abundance: NA; v_gene: TRBV12-3/TRBV12-4; j_gene: TRBJ1-6; d_gene: TRBD1; CDR3aa: CASTIYRGGPLHF; CDR3nt: TGTGCCAGCACTATATACAGGGGCGGACCCCTCCACTTT
abundance: NA; v_gene: TRBV5-1; j_gene: TRBJ2-1; d_gene: TRBD2; CDR3aa: CASSLPWGRGGEQFF; CDR3nt: TGCGCCAGCAGCTTGCCCTGGGGTCGCGGGGGTGAGCAGTTCTTC
abundance: once; v_gene: TRBV7-8; j_gene: TRBJ1-4; d_gene: NA; CDR3aa: CASSTSTTNEKLFF; CDR3nt: TGTGCCAGCAGCACCTCTACAACTAATGAAAAACTGTTTTTT
abundance: NA; v_gene: TRBV2; j_gene: TRBJ1-1; d_gene: NA; CDR3aa: CASSKGYTEAFF; CDR3nt: TGTGCCAGCAGTAAGGGGTACACTGAAGCTTTCTTT
abundance: once; v_gene: TRBV24-1; j_gene: TRBJ2-7; d_gene: NA; CDR3aa: CATSGGETYEQYF; CDR3nt: TGTGCCACCAGTGGCGGGGAAACCTACGAGCAGTACTTC
abundance: NA; v_gene: TRBV19; j_gene: TRBJ1-1; d_gene: NA; CDR3aa: CASSIDRLQNTEAFF; CDR3nt: TGTGCCAGTAGTATAGATAGACTTCAAAACACTGAAGCTTTCTTT
abundance: NA; v_gene: TRBV28; j_gene: TRBJ1-2; d_gene: NA; CDR3aa: CASSSVSVSNYGYTF; CDR3nt: TGTGCCAGCAGTTCTGTGAGCGTATCTAACTATGGCTACACCTTC
abundance: NA; v_gene: TRBV2; j_gene: TRBJ2-5; d_gene: TRBD2; CDR3aa: CASSKERGGLRETQYF; CDR3nt: TGTGCCAGCAGTAAAGAGCGGGGGGGCCTCCGAGAGACCCAGTACTTC
abundance: NA; v_gene: TRBV5-6; j_gene: TRBJ1-3; d_gene: TRBD1; CDR3aa: CASSPGTGQGPPSGNTIYF; CDR3nt: TGTGCCAGCAGCCCGGGGACGGGACAGGGGCCACCCTCTGGAAACACCATATATTTT
abundance: NA; v_gene: TRBV27; j_gene: TRBJ2-1; d_gene: NA; CDR3aa: CASRRGGNEQFF; CDR3nt: TGTGCCAGCAGACGGGGTGGGAATGAGCAGTTCTTC
abundance: NA; v_gene: TRBV5-1; j_gene: TRBJ2-7; d_gene: TRBD2; CDR3aa: CASSLATGTSRGDEQYF; CDR3nt: TGCGCCAGCAGCTTGGCCACCGGGACTAGCAGGGGGGACGAGCAGTACTTC
abundance: NA; v_gene: TRBV5-1; j_gene: TRBJ1-3; d_gene: NA; CDR3aa: CASRPELDGNTIYF; CDR3nt: TGCGCCAGCAGGCCCGAGCTTGATGGAAACACCATATATTTT
abundance: NA; v_gene: TRBV5-1; j_gene: TRBJ2-1; d_gene: TRBD2; CDR3aa: CASSLALAGVIEQFF; CDR3nt: TGCGCCAGCAGCTTGGCCCTAGCGGGGGTTATTGAGCAGTTCTTC
abundance: NA; v_gene: TRBV6-6; j_gene: TRBJ1-4; d_gene: TRBD1; CDR3aa: CASSYLTGSEKLFF; CDR3nt: TGTGCCAGCAGTTACTTGACAGGGAGCGAAAAACTGTTTTTT